These 13 T cell receptor beta chains were sequenced from one sample in a study of vaccination effects on CD4 cells after COVID-19. Measured with immunoSEQ multiplex PCR; TCRdb has only the in-frame clones, and not every one. The repertoire holds 70,000 to 95,000 clones, approximately 81% seen once, with 1.5% to 2% in the top ten. These receptors are not linked to any known antigen. Sequencing followed a ViraFEST assay step that expanded antigen-specific CD4+ T cells with viral peptide pools. Culture proceeded for roughly ten days, and CD4+ T cells were then isolated. The sequencing here drew on CD4+ T cells from PBMCs cultured with HCoV-229E spike peptides, taken before COVID-19 vaccination. The receptors shown here come from a human donor who received a COVID-19 vaccine.

This clone has more than one count but fewer than ten. The CDR3 sequence: CASSLENRYSSSYNSPLHF. Here the CDR3 DNA reads TGTGCCAGCAGCTTAGAGAACAGGTACTCAAGCTCCTATAATTCACCCCTCCACTTT. This sequence joins TRBV7-7 and TRBJ1-6, with D possibly being TRBD1 (5 bases). The CDR3 sequence is 19 residues long. Germline V gene sequence: CDR1 SSHAT, CDR2 FNYEAQ (reference sequence). V was trimmed by 1 base and J by 0 bases, leaving 16 bases between them.

This sequence joins TRBV29-1 and TRBJ2-3; 11 bases map to TRBD2. V lost 4 bases and J lost 6; bases outside the gene matches: 3. The CDR3 is made up of 13 amino acids. The germline V gene encodes CDR1 SQVTM and CDR2 ANQGSEA. CDR3 coding DNA: TGCAGCGTTGCTAGCGGGGGGATGGATACGCAGTATTTT. Residues: CSVASGGMDTQYF.

The rearrangement joins TRBV2 to TRBJ2-3; no definite D call. Germline CDR1 is SNHLY and CDR2 is FYNNEI. Trimming took off 0 bases at V and 2 bases at J, with 6 bases between the two ends. CDR3 size: 14 residues. In DNA form, the CDR3 reads TGTGCCAGCAGTGAAGCTCAGCCCACAGATACGCAGTATTTT. Protein sequence: CASSEAQPTDTQYF.

This CDR3 reads CASSIYAGTGELFF. CDR3 in DNA: TGTGCCAGTAGTATATACGCAGGGACCGGGGAGCTGTTTTTT. The chain employs TRBV19 and TRBJ2-2, with D perhaps matching TRBD1 (5 bases). Per germline, CDR1 LNHDA and CDR2 SQIVND (reference sequence). CDR3 length: 14 residues. V shed 2 bases and J shed 5 bases, with 9 bases lying between them. The complete variable domain, with remaining parts taken from reference TRBV19 and TRBJ2-2, reads DGGITQSPKYLFRKEGQNVTLSCEQNLNHDAMYWYRQDPGQGLRLIYYSQIVNDFQKGDIAEGYSVSREKKESFPLTVTSAQKNPTAFYLCASSIYAGTGELFFGEGSRLTVL.

The V call is TRBV7-2, the J call TRBJ1-5; the D is unclear. Trimming stripped 1 base from V and 1 base from J, with 14 bases between. This CDR3 comprises 17 residues. The germline V gene has CDR1 SGHTA and CDR2 FQGNSA. DNA of the CDR3: TGTGCCAGCAGCTTAGTAGGAGCGATGGGAAGCAATCAGCCCCAGCATTTT. Translating it yields CASSLVGAMGSNQPQHF.

The rearrangement joins TRBV24-1 to TRBJ1-1; D is undetermined. Between the trimmed V and J ends, which lost 0 bases and 7 bases, there was a span of 5 bases. The CDR3 totals 12 residues. Germline values: CDR1 KGHDR, CDR2 SFDVKD. The CDR3 loop reads CATSDLQSEAFF. CDR3 nucleotide sequence: TGTGCCACCAGTGATTTGCAGAGTGAAGCTTTCTTT.

The chain employs TRBV6-5 and TRBJ1-1, with D tentatively TRBD1 (6 bases). This CDR3 contains 15 residues. CDR1 and CDR2 from the germline V gene are MNHEY and SVGAGI. V dropped 6 bases and J dropped 4 bases, with 18 bases sitting between them. This CDR3 is CASSSHREAGTEAFF. CDR3 coding DNA: TGTGCCAGCAGCTCCCACAGGGAGGCTGGCACTGAAGCTTTCTTT.

The gene calls are TRBV6-5 and TRBJ2-1, with D possibly matching TRBD2 (7 bases). Germline values: CDR1 MNHEY, CDR2 SVGAGI. V lost 2 bases to trimming and J lost 5 bases, with 16 bases between them. CDR3 length equals 16 residues. In nucleotides, the CDR3 is TGTGCCAGCAGTTACGGGGGGGCCCCACCCGACAATGAGCAGTTCTTC. It specifies CASSYGGAPPDNEQFF.

The chain combines TRBV25-1 with TRBJ2-5; 8 bases align to TRBD1. Per germline, CDR1 MGHDK and CDR2 SYGVNS. The CDR3 consists of 15 residues. Trimming took 3 bases from V and 1 from J; bases not matched to a gene: 4. The CDR3 nucleotides read TGTGCCAGCAGTGATCCTGGACAGGGCCAAGAGACCCAGTACTTC. This encodes CASSDPGQGQETQYF.

The chain carries TRBV2 and TRBJ2-7; the D is unclear. Trimming pared 3 bases from V and 6 bases from J, leaving 18 bases between. Germline V lookup: CDR1 SNHLY, CDR2 FYNNEI. This CDR3 is built from 15 residues. CDR3 bases: TGTGCCAGCAGTGACTATCGTTCCCCTACCTCCGAGCAGTACGTC. Residues: CASSDYRSPTSEQYV.

The gene calls are TRBV6-5 and TRBJ2-3, with 7 bases matching TRBD2. CDR3 size: 15 residues. The germline V gene has CDR1 MNHEY and CDR2 SVGAGI. Trimming took 4 bases from V and 3 from J; bases not matched to a gene: 7. The CDR3 nucleotides are TGTGCCAGCAGTTCGCACGGGGGAGGGACAGATACGCAGTATTTT. Its protein is CASSSHGGGTDTQYF.

The count of this clone is one. V usage is TRBV18 and J usage is TRBJ2-7; D is ambiguous. The length of the CDR3 is 13 residues. V lost 3 bases and J 7 bases, leaving 13 bases between the germline ends. Germline V gene data show CDR1 as KGHSH and CDR2 as LQKENI. CDR3 sequence: CASSPGTRREQYV. The CDR3 nucleotides read TGTGCCAGCTCACCCGGCACTCGGCGTGAGCAGTACGTC.

CDR3: CAWSFSSGANVLTF. The CDR3 bases are TGTGCCTGGAGTTTTTCCTCTGGGGCCAACGTCCTGACTTTC. The V call is TRBV30, the J call TRBJ2-6, with no clear D. This CDR3 is built from 14 residues. V lost 2 bases, J lost 0 bases, and 5 bases lay in between. Germline values: CDR1 GTSNPN, CDR2 SVGIG (reference sequence).